Listed here is a single T cell receptor beta chain. Isolation of naive CD8 T cells was achieved by sorting on a CD8+CD4-CCR7+CD45RA+ phenotype. This sample is drawn from a study of molecular identifiers for immune sequencing clone quantification. With listed TCR primers and previously described methods, bulk TCR libraries were prepared. From the PCR reads, TCRdb called clonotypes with MiXCR, one entry per CDR3 protein. The sample carries roughly 320,000 distinct CDR3 sequences, 24% recorded once. Unmatched junction bases numbered 12, after V lost 4 bases and J lost 6 bases. CDR3 length equals 16 residues. Germline V CDR1 and CDR2: SGDLS, YYNGEE.

This sequence originates from a human donor in good health. Some libraries in this study had Jurkat cell RNA spiked in. The J gene is TRBJ2-2, the V gene TRBV9; 7 bases line up with TRBD1. The sample comprised naive CD8+ T cells from blood, with Jurkat cell RNA spiked in. As for subset: FACS-sorted CD8+CD4-CCR7+CD45RA+ naive T cells. CDR3 sequence (DNA): TGTGCCAGCAGCCCGCAAACAGGGGACCTCCCCGGGGAGCTGTTTTTT. Its translation is CASSPQTGDLPGELFF. The full variable domain, in which reference TRBV9 and TRBJ2-2 provide the parts outside the CDR3, is DSGVTQTPKHLITATGQRVTLRCSPRSGDLSVYWYQQSLDQGLQFLIQYYNGEERAKGNILERFSAQQFPDLHSELNLSSLELGDSALYFCASSPQTGDLPGELFFGEGSRLTVL.